The following is a T cell receptor (beta chain) sequence with its context. The specificity of this receptor is unknown. Base qualities are not recorded, but no much larger clone differs from it by a single base. The data derive from a study of CD8+ T cells in alopecia areata (dated by TCRdb to the late 2010s). Study-level background: Treated patients were enrolled in an open-label pilot trial of oral tofacitinib at 5 to 10 mg twice daily for moderate-to-severe alopecia areata. Scalp clonality was compared across normal scalp (n=4), patchy alopecia areata scalp (n=8), and alopecia totalis/universalis scalp (n=8). Patients stayed on tofacitinib for 6 to 18 months and then had 6 months of follow-up off drug so that delayed response and recurrence could be assessed. Tofacitinib-treated patients had biopsies at baseline and at 4 and 24 weeks of treatment, with a later scalp biopsy in several patients. Scalp tissue and sorted CD4+ and CD8+ peripheral blood T cells from patchy and totalis/universalis alopecia areata patients and from healthy controls were covered by human TCRbeta sequencing. High-throughput TCRbeta sequencing was used to examine T cell clonal expansion in alopecia areata in both the C3H/HeJ mouse model and human patients. TCRbeta CDR3 regions were amplified by immunoSEQ multiplex PCR with 35 Vbeta forward and 13 Jbeta reverse primers. RNA was extracted with the PAXgene miRNA kit for fixed scalp, the miRNeasy kit for PBMCs, and the RNeasy kit for mouse skin. What the research found in general, with its limitations: Shared TCR sequences between patients were less evident than in mice, which may be partly attributable to HLA diversity in the patient population. Unlike mouse skin, where gammadelta T cells dominate, normal human skin contains resident alphabeta T cells that get sequenced too, which complicates analysis of the scalp TCR repertoire. Higher clonality and more expanded CD8+ clones were observed in lesional scalp than in normal scalp, particularly in alopecia totalis/universalis, a finding suggestive of antigenic drive.

Explained via the paper, the time point label denotes: baseline before oral tofacitinib. Lesional scalp punch biopsies and peripheral blood were collected from alopecia areata patients. PBMCs were isolated by density centrifugation and stained for CD3, CD4 and CD8, after which CD4+ and CD8+ T cells were sorted on a FACSAria. V sheds 1 base and J sheds 4 bases, leaving 13 bases between their ends. The germline V gene encodes CDR1 GTSNPN and CDR2 SVGIG (reference sequence). Including cysteine and phenylalanine, the CDR3 has 14 amino acids. The sequence is cut down to CDR3 DNA, 42 bases in frame from base 1. Receptor amplification or capture employed the immunoSEQ multiplex PCR assay. For TCR sequencing, RNA was extracted from every sample and reverse transcribed into cDNA to serve as template. SuperScript III was used for first-strand cDNA synthesis, primed with a 2:1 mix of oligo-dT and random hexamers. A synthetic immune receptor repertoire was used to gauge amplification bias, and whatever bias remained was removed computationally. On the authors' methods: After raw reads were preprocessed to remove errors, the CDR3 was defined following IMGT conventions as running from the conserved cysteine to phenylalanine. Clonality was calculated as 1 minus Shannon entropy normalized by log2 of the number of productive unique TCRs. CD4 or CD8 identity of scalp clones was inferred by cross-referencing scalp TCRbeta sequences with sorted blood CD4 and CD8 repertoires. The table comes from immuneACCESS by way of TCRdb, which keeps in-frame sequences with V and J called. Part of the clones is missing from these tables; in studies checked, under half for an unresolved V gene and the rest for unknown reasons. The DNA was the basis for D and trimming; V, J and clone size are from that table. In this sample the table shows fewer than 250,000 clones, 50% to 60% of which occur a single time. Approximately 0.45% of the sample is in the top ten clones.

The rearranged chain carries TRBV30 and TRBJ1-1; the D segment cannot be called with confidence. The source of this sequence is a human donor with alopecia areata. Sequenced material: CD4+ T cells sorted from blood, taken at week 0. At the DNA level, the sequence is TGTGCCTGGAGTGCCATTCTTGAGGGCACTGAAGCTTTCTTT. Translated, it reads CAWSAILEGTEAFF. Extended through the reference TRBV30 and TRBJ1-1 proteins, this CDR3 yields the full variable domain: SQTIHQWPATLVQPVGSPLSLECTVEGTSNPNLYWYRQAAGRGLQLLFYSVGIGQISSEVPQNLSASRPQDRQFILSSKKLLLSDSGFYLCAWSAILEGTEAFFGQGTRLTVV.